Below are 20 T cell receptor beta chains sequenced from a single sample in a study of control samples from healthy donors and cancer patients. Clones were read by immunoSEQ multiplex PCR, and TCRdb kept only the in-frame ones, dropping some. The data hold 90,000 to 100,000 clones, with roughly 80% observed a single time. Input material: PBMCs. Every receptor here comes from a man aged 65 to 79 with lung cancer.

The chain links TRBV6-5 to TRBJ2-7; D might be TRBD2 (7 bases). Looked up from germline, CDR1 is MNHEY and CDR2 is SVGAGI. The V gene lost 7 bases and the J gene lost 0 bases, with 13 bases spanning the gap. This CDR3 is built from 14 residues. The chain's CDR3 is CASTGGHDSYEQYF. The DNA for the CDR3 is TGTGCCAGCACGGGGGGACACGACTCCTACGAGCAGTACTTC.

The V and J genes are TRBV7-8 and TRBJ2-7; TRBD1 aligns across 7 bases. Per the germline V gene, CDR1 is SGHVS and CDR2 is FQNEAQ. J was trimmed by 5 bases and V by 4 bases; bases with no gene match: 11. This CDR3 has 15 residues. CDR3 DNA sequence: TGTGCCAGCAGCTGGACAGGTCTGTCAAGGCACGAGCAGTACTTC. Translated: CASSWTGLSRHEQYF.

This sequence joins TRBV29-1 and TRBJ2-1; D call uncertain. The CDR3 runs to 10 residues. Trimming shortened V by 4 bases and J by 5 bases, and 3 bases separated the two germline ends. Germline CDR1 reads SQVTM; CDR2 reads ANQGSEA. CDR3 amino acids: CSVGDNEQFF. CDR3 coding DNA: TGCAGCGTTGGGGACAATGAGCAGTTCTTC.

The gene calls are TRBV11-3 and TRBJ1-6; 7 bases map to TRBD1. V shed 2 bases and J 7 bases; nucleotides not matched to a gene: 5. CDR3 length: 15 residues. CDR1 is SGHNT, CDR2 YENEEA, per germline. The CDR3 protein is CASSLTGTANSPLHF. The DNA for the CDR3 is TGTGCCAGCAGCTTAACCGGGACAGCCAATTCACCCCTCCACTTT.

In this sample, this clone turned up a few times. V is TRBV5-5 and J is TRBJ1-2; 8 bases agree with TRBD1. This CDR3 comprises 16 residues. Germline CDR1 and CDR2: SGHKS and YYEKEE (reference sequence). Trimming took 0 bases from V and 1 from J; bases not matched to a gene: 5. CDR3 in amino acids: CASSLGDRGLNYGYTF. The CDR3 bases are TGTGCCAGCAGCTTGGGAGACAGGGGCCTTAACTATGGCTACACCTTC.

V usage is TRBV4-1 and J usage is TRBJ1-4; D may be TRBD1 (5 bases). CDR1 MGHRA and CDR2 YSYEKL come from the germline V gene. This CDR3 is built from 16 residues. Trimming removed 5 bases from V and 6 bases from J, with 19 bases in between. The CDR3 sequence is CASSSKIRGADEKLFF. The CDR3 nucleotides read TGCGCCAGCAGCTCCAAGATAAGAGGGGCGGATGAAAAACTGTTTTTT.

The chain uses TRBV11-3 and TRBJ2-7, with 11 bases lining up with TRBD2. Germline CDR1 reads SGHNT; CDR2 reads YENEEA. There are 14 residues in the CDR3. V lost 5 bases and J lost 9; bases outside the gene matches: 9. The CDR3 DNA reads as TGTGCCAGCAGCCCCTCGACTAGCGGGGAGACGCAGTACTTC. Its protein is CASSPSTSGETQYF.

This chain's CDR3 is CASSSQAQGVGYTF. The CDR3 DNA reads TGTGCCAGCAGCTCACAGGCGCAGGGTGTCGGCTACACCTTC. The chain couples TRBV5-5 to TRBJ1-2; weak D call: TRBD1 (5 bases). The CDR3 runs 14 residues. Trimming removed 3 bases at V and 8 bases at J, with 17 bases between. CDR1 SGHKS and CDR2 YYEKEE come from the germline V gene (reference sequence). The entire variable domain, with the rest obtained from reference TRBV5-5 and TRBJ1-2, is as follows: DAGVTQSPTHLIKTRGQQVTLRCSPISGHKSVSWYQQVLGQGPQFIFQYYEKEERGRGNFPDRFSARQFPNYSSELNVNALLLGDSALYLCASSSQAQGVGYTFGSGTRLTVV.

The rearrangement uses TRBV30 and TRBJ1-6, with D hard to call. The CDR3 is 15 amino acids. V was pared by 5 bases and J by 0 bases, with 11 bases between. Germline loops: CDR1 GTSNPN, CDR2 SVGIG (reference sequence). The CDR3 spells CAWADGSSYNSPLHF. In DNA, the CDR3 is TGTGCCTGGGCCGACGGGAGCTCCTATAATTCACCCCTCCACTTT.

The chain uses TRBV12-3 or TRBV12-4 and TRBJ1-5; unclear D gene. V gave up 3 bases and J gave up 6 bases, with 9 bases separating them. The CDR3 extends over 13 amino acids. The chain's CDR3 is CASSLAQRQPQHF. The CDR3 nucleotides are TGTGCCAGCAGTTTGGCTCAGCGTCAGCCCCAGCATTTT.

This clone was seen only once. V gene TRBV30 combines with J gene TRBJ1-1; TRBD1 matches at 8 bases. Germline V lookup: CDR1 GTSNPN, CDR2 SVGIG (reference sequence). The CDR3 contains 14 residues. J was trimmed by 7 bases and V by 5 bases; bases with no gene match: 12. The CDR3 region has the DNA TGTGCCTGGTCCCAGGCAGGGGGCCCGCTTGAAGCTTTCTTT. Amino acids: CAWSQAGGPLEAFF.

This chain links TRBV12-3 or TRBV12-4 with TRBJ2-2, with no clear D. With 3 bases removed from V and 6 bases from J, the gap between germline ends came to 8 bases. The CDR3 spans 13 residues. The CDR3: CASSFMGSGELFF. The DNA for the CDR3 is TGTGCCAGCAGTTTCATGGGTTCCGGGGAGCTGTTTTTT.

The chain carries TRBV30 and TRBJ1-2, with unresolved D. Trimming left V 0 bases short and J 5 bases short, with 13 bases between. Germline V gene sequence: CDR1 GTSNPN, CDR2 SVGIG (reference sequence). The CDR3 has 14 amino acids. CDR3 region: CAWSVRAGEYGYTF. In DNA, the CDR3 is TGTGCCTGGAGTGTACGGGCAGGAGAGTATGGCTACACCTTC.

The V and J genes are TRBV7-9 and TRBJ2-7, with 7 bases identical to TRBD1. The trim removed 1 base at V and 5 bases at J, leaving 5 bases unmatched. This CDR3 comprises 14 residues. Germline V gene sequence: CDR1 SEHNR, CDR2 FQNEAQ (reference sequence). CDR3 coding DNA: TGTGCCAGCAGCTTAGGCCAGGGGGTTGACGAGCAGTACTTC. Translation gives CASSLGQGVDEQYF. Full variable domain (rest looked up from reference TRBV7-9 and TRBJ2-7): DTGVSQNPRHKITKRGQNVTFRCDPISEHNRLYWYRQTLGQGPEFLTYFQNEAQLEKSRLLSDRFSAERPKGSFSTLEIQRTEQGDSAMYLCASSLGQGVDEQYFGPGTRLTVT.

The chain combines TRBV6-5 with TRBJ1-6; D ambiguous. V lost 0 bases and J lost 6, with 12 bases in between. CDR3 length: 16 residues. CDR1 is MNHEY, CDR2 SVGAGI, per germline. The CDR3 sequence is CASSYSMGKVNSPLHF. CDR3 bases: TGTGCCAGCAGTTACTCGATGGGGAAGGTTAATTCACCCCTCCACTTT.

This rearrangement joins TRBV19 to TRBJ1-2; weak D call: TRBD1 (5 bases). Deletions cut 1 base from V and 4 bases from J, with 10 bases between. The CDR3 has 14 residues. The V gene's germline CDR1 is LNHDA and CDR2 SQIVND (reference sequence). The CDR3: CASSIVDISYGYTF. DNA of the CDR3: TGTGCCAGTAGTATAGTGGACATTTCCTATGGCTACACCTTC.

The chain employs TRBV5-4 and TRBJ2-3, with a possible D match to TRBD2 (6 bases). The CDR3 extends over 15 amino acids. Germline CDR1 reads SGHNT; CDR2 reads YYREEE (reference sequence). The V end was cut by 9 bases, the J end by 2 bases, with 19 bases between. This CDR3 is CATGNGAGSTDTQYF. The CDR3 DNA reads TGTGCCACCGGGAACGGTGCGGGGTCCACAGATACGCAGTATTTT.

The chain uses TRBV4-2 and TRBJ1-6, with 9 bases lining up with TRBD1. The CDR3 length is 14 residues. Germline V gene data show CDR1 as LGHNA and CDR2 as YNFKEQ. After removal of 4 bases from V and 10 bases from J, the junction contained 5 bases not matched to a gene. The CDR3 region is CASSRDRVLSPLHF. The CDR3 DNA reads as TGTGCCAGCAGCCGGGACAGGGTACTCTCACCCCTCCACTTT.

This chain links TRBV3-1 (or the pseudogene TRBV3-2) with TRBJ2-3; D call uncertain. The CDR3 consists of 15 residues. Trimming removed 1 base from V and 0 bases from J, with 8 bases in between. Germline CDR1 and CDR2: LGHDT and YNNKEL (reference sequence). The CDR3 region has the DNA TGTGCCAGCAGCCAAGGATGGGCTAGCACAGATACGCAGTATTTT. The encoded protein is CASSQGWASTDTQYF.

The CDR3 here is CASSGQGGETQYF. CDR3 sequence (DNA): TGTGCCAGCAGTGGACAGGGAGGGGAGACCCAGTACTTC. The rearrangement links TRBV2 to TRBJ2-5; D is tentatively TRBD1 or TRBD2 (7 bases each). The V and J ends lost 4 bases and 5 bases respectively, with 11 bases between them. The CDR3 consists of 13 residues. Germline-derived CDR1 and CDR2 are SNHLY and FYNNEI.